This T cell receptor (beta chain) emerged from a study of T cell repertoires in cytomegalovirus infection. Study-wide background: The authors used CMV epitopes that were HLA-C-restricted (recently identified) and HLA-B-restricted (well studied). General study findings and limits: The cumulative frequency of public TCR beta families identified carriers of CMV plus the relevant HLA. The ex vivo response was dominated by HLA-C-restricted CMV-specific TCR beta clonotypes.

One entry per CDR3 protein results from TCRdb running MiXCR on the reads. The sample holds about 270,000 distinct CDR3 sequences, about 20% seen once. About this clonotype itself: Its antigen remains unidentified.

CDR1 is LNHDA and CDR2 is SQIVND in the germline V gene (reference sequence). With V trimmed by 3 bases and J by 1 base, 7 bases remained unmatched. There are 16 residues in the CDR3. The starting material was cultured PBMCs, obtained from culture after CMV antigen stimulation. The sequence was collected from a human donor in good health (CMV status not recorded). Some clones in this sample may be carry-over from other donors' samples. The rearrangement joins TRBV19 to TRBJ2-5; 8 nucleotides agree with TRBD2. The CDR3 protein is CASSIILAGIQETQYF. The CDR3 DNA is TGTGCCAGTAGTATTATCTTAGCGGGGATCCAAGAGACCCAGTACTTC.